The rows below give T cell receptor beta chains drawn from one sample of a study of blood T cells in healthy people across ages. TCRdb passed the 5' RACE reads through MiXCR, listing each CDR3 protein once. Here the sample spans 700,000 or so distinct CDR3 sequences, 22% being singletons. The source material was blood. These receptors originate from a man between 65 and 85 years old in good health. Each CDR3 is given with its conserved first and last residue. Fields, in order: D gene, clone size, V gene, J gene, CDR3 protein, CDR3 DNA. A D gene is named only where the DNA matches it firmly. Clone size is given for some rows only: seen once, a few or many times, or a class if the clone is expanded.

.	.	TRBV20-1	TRBJ2-2	CSAITFGRADTGELFF	TGCAGTGCTATTACGTTCGGCAGGGCGGACACCGGGGAGCTGTTTTTT
.	.	TRBV25-1	TRBJ1-2	CASSGNTGPINYGYTF	TGTGCCAGCAGTGGTAACACAGGGCCGATAAACTATGGCTACACCTTC
.	.	TRBV5-1	TRBJ2-5	CASSPSRSLRAETQYF	TGCGCCAGCAGCCCATCCCGGAGCCTGCGGGCAGAGACCCAGTACTTC
TRBD1	.	TRBV29-1	TRBJ1-2	CSVARDRDYGYTF	TGCAGCGTGGCCCGGGACAGGGACTATGGCTACACCTTC
TRBD1	.	TRBV7-9	TRBJ2-1	CASSMGQNHNEQFF	TGTGCCAGCAGCATGGGACAGAACCACAATGAGCAGTTCTTC
TRBD1	few	TRBV7-8	TRBJ1-1	CASSSTTGGTEAFF	TGTGCCAGCAGTTCTACGACAGGGGGGACTGAAGCTTTCTTT
TRBD2	.	TRBV20-1	TRBJ2-1	CSAAGTIRIMEFF	TGCAGTGCCGCCGGGACTATTCGCATAATGGAGTTCTTC
.	.	TRBV20-1	TRBJ1-1	CSAIGRGSTEAFF	TGCAGTGCTATCGGGAGGGGGAGCACTGAAGCTTTCTTT
.	.	TRBV11-3	TRBJ1-1	CASSSSRGGENTEAFF	TGTGCCAGCAGCTCCTCACGCGGGGGGGAGAACACTGAAGCTTTCTTT
.	few	TRBV12-3/TRBV12-4	TRBJ1-2	CASSLGTEPGYTF	TGTGCCAGCAGTTTAGGGACAGAACCTGGCTACACCTTC
TRBD1	few	TRBV3-1	TRBJ1-6	CASSQVIQGAPTGSPLHF	TGTGCCAGCAGCCAAGTAATACAGGGGGCGCCTACGGGTTCACCCCTCCACTTT
.	few	TRBV15	TRBJ2-2	CATSRDYSTGELFF	TGTGCCACCAGCAGAGATTACTCCACCGGGGAGCTGTTTTTT
.	.	TRBV12-3/TRBV12-4	TRBJ1-5	CASSPGTQNQPQHF	TGTGCCAGCAGTCCGGGGACCCAGAATCAGCCCCAGCATTTT
.	few	TRBV29-1	TRBJ2-3	CSVGGGRGPTDTQYF	TGCAGCGTGGGAGGTGGTAGGGGACCCACAGATACGCAGTATTTT
.	few	TRBV6-1	TRBJ2-5	CASLSGGAPEAQYF	TGTGCCAGCCTATCGGGTGGGGCTCCAGAGGCCCAGTACTTC
.	.	TRBV25-1	TRBJ2-3	CASSGVSTDTQYF	TGTGCCAGCAGTGGAGTTAGCACAGATACGCAGTATTTT
.	.	TRBV5-1	TRBJ2-1	CASSWAVESKNEQFF	TGCGCCAGCAGCTGGGCTGTCGAAAGCAAGAATGAGCAGTTCTTC
TRBD1	few	TRBV2	TRBJ1-6	CASRKEAGGSPLHF	TGTGCCAGCAGGAAAGAGGCAGGGGGTTCACCCCTCCACTTT
.	few	TRBV6-5	TRBJ2-5	CASTSRVQETQYF	TGTGCCAGCACCTCTCGGGTACAAGAGACCCAGTACTTC
TRBD1	.	TRBV20-1	TRBJ1-4	CSARVGTGAEKLFF	TGCAGTGCCCGAGTCGGGACAGGGGCTGAAAAACTGTTTTTT
.	.	TRBV7-2	TRBJ2-1	CASSLEADSYNEQFF	TGTGCCAGCAGCTTAGAGGCTGACTCCTACAATGAGCAGTTCTTC
.	.	TRBV7-9	TRBJ1-1	CASTIGTPNTEAFF	TGTGCCAGCACCATCGGGACACCGAACACTGAAGCTTTCTTT
TRBD1	.	TRBV15	TRBJ2-4	CATSRDKTGVPWAKNIQYF	TGTGCCACCAGCAGAGATAAGACAGGGGTCCCTTGGGCCAAAAACATTCAGTACTTC